Each of the 21 T cell receptor beta chains below was sequenced from the same sample in a study of cytomegalovirus exposure and HLA in healthy donors. PCR employed 60 Vbeta and 13 Jbeta primers. Measured with immunoSEQ multiplex PCR; TCRdb has only the in-frame clones, and not every one. Here the sample spans about 160,000 clones, approximately 77% being singletons. The specimen was PBMCs. The receptor set was obtained from a man aged 50-60 years in good health and CMV-seropositive.

This clone showed up just a few times. This chain connects TRBV19 to TRBJ2-1, with D hard to call. V lost 1 base and J 0 bases, leaving 10 bases between the germline ends. The germline V gene encodes CDR1 LNHDA and CDR2 SQIVND (reference sequence). This CDR3 has 16 amino acids. Here the CDR3 reads CASSIGGGNSYNEQFF. In DNA form, the CDR3 reads TGTGCCAGTAGTATAGGTGGCGGAAACTCCTACAATGAGCAGTTCTTC.

The chain combines TRBV5-1 with TRBJ2-3; 9 bases map to TRBD2. The length of the CDR3 is 17 residues. V gave up 4 bases and J gave up 5 bases; unmatched junction bases: 14. CDR1 SGHRS and CDR2 YFSETQ come from the germline V gene. This CDR3 is CASSLEGTSRRKDTQYF. CDR3 bases: TGCGCCAGCAGCCTGGAGGGGACTAGCCGGAGGAAAGATACGCAGTATTTT.

In this sample, this clone turned up once. The rearrangement joins TRBV29-1 to TRBJ1-5, with D maybe TRBD1 (5 bases). From germline, CDR1 is SQVTM and CDR2 ANQGSEA. The CDR3 runs to 13 residues. Deletions cut 4 bases from V and 7 bases from J, with 14 bases between. The CDR3 nucleotides read TGCAGCGTTGGCGGGCAGGGAGGCCAGCCCCAGCATTTT. Translated, it gives CSVGGQGGQPQHF. Combining the CDR3 with reference TRBV29-1 and TRBJ1-5 gives the whole variable domain SAVISQKPSRDICQRGTSLTIQCQVDSQVTMMFWYRQQPGQSLTLIATANQGSEATYESGFVIDKFPISRPNLTFSTLTVSNMSPEDSSIYLCSVGGQGGQPQHFGDGTRLSIL.

The CDR3 coding sequence is TGTGCCAGCAGCTTAGGAACAGGGTTGGGTGAAGCTTTCTTT. Protein sequence: CASSLGTGLGEAFF. The J gene is TRBJ1-1, the V gene TRBV11-1; D is possibly TRBD1 (6 bases). CDR1 and CDR2 from the germline V gene are SGHAT and FQDESV (reference sequence). With 1 base removed from V and 7 bases from J, the gap between germline ends came to 13 bases. The CDR3 loop spans 14 amino acids.

This clone was picked up a small number of times. This chain links TRBV19 with TRBJ1-3; TRBD1 is a possible D gene (6 bases). V was pared by 6 bases and J by 0 bases, with 15 bases between. Germline assignment: CDR1 LNHDA and CDR2 SQIVND (reference sequence). The CDR3 consists of 16 residues. The CDR3 DNA is TGTGCCAGTAGCAAACTACAGGGAGCCTCTGGAAACACCATATATTTT. It is translated as CASSKLQGASGNTIYF.

This chain joins TRBV28 and TRBJ1-5, with D maybe TRBD1 (6 bases). Trimming shortened V by 5 bases and J by 1 base, and 12 bases separated the two germline ends. This CDR3 spans 15 amino acids. Germline V CDR1 and CDR2: MDHEN, SYDVKM. The CDR3 bases are TGTGCCAGCAGTCAGAATACAGGGAGCAATCAGCCCCAGCATTTT. Translated, it gives CASSQNTGSNQPQHF.

The chain employs TRBV5-4 and TRBJ1-1; 7 nucleotides match TRBD1. The ends lost 1 base at V and 0 bases at J; junction bases unmatched: 9. The germline gives CDR1 SGHNT, CDR2 YYREEE (reference sequence). The CDR3 length is 17 residues. As DNA, the CDR3 is TGTGCCAGCAGCTTGAATCCGGGACAGCGACTGAACACTGAAGCTTTCTTT. Protein: CASSLNPGQRLNTEAFF.

This chain connects TRBV6-5 to TRBJ1-2, with D perhaps matching TRBD1 (5 bases). Germline V gene sequence: CDR1 MNHEY, CDR2 SVGAGI. The germline V and J ends were trimmed by 0 bases and 4 bases, with 15 bases remaining between them. The CDR3 totals 16 residues. CDR3 DNA: TGTGCCAGCAGTTACTCGGTTACAATAGACAGCTATGGCTACACCTTC. Its protein product is CASSYSVTIDSYGYTF.

This clone came up a few times. This chain uses TRBV2 with TRBJ2-5; 12 bases agree with TRBD2. Matching the DNA end better, TRBJ2-7 makes the J call doubtful. Germline V gene lookup returns CDR1 SNHLY and CDR2 FYNNEI. The CDR3 length is 14 residues. CDR3 in DNA: TGTGCCAGCAGGAAACTAGCGGGGGGTGGCGAGCAGTACTTC. This translates into CASRKLAGGGEQYF.

This clone was seen only a few times. This chain links TRBV7-9 with TRBJ1-6, with unresolved D. Trimming stripped 2 bases from V and 5 bases from J, with 10 bases between. The germline V gene has CDR1 SEHNR and CDR2 FQNEAQ (reference sequence). The CDR3 contains 15 residues. CDR3 in DNA: TGTGCCAGCAGCTTATCACAGCTAAATAATTCACCCCTCCACTTT. The encoded protein is CASSLSQLNNSPLHF.

This rearrangement joins TRBV25-1 to TRBJ2-7; no clear D gene. V was trimmed by 6 bases and J by 2 bases, leaving 11 bases between them. The CDR3 sequence is 13 residues long. From germline, CDR1 is MGHDK and CDR2 SYGVNS. CDR3 loop: CASSRSGTYEQYF. The CDR3 nucleotides read TGTGCCAGCAGCCGATCAGGCACCTACGAGCAGTACTTC.

This clone showed up just once. V and J are TRBV4-3 and TRBJ1-3; D is perhaps TRBD1 (6 bases). Germline CDR1 is LGHNA and CDR2 is YSLEER. V lost 0 bases and J lost 2, with 11 bases in between. CDR3 length: 16 amino acids. The CDR3 region is CASSQDLGAPGNTIYF. The CDR3 DNA follows: TGCGCCAGCAGCCAAGATCTGGGGGCGCCTGGAAACACCATATATTTT.

This chain connects TRBV6-5 to TRBJ1-6; D is ambiguous. The CDR3 contains 15 residues. Germline V gene data show CDR1 as MNHEY and CDR2 as SVGAGI. Deletions cut 5 bases from V and 8 bases from J, with 16 bases between. As DNA, the CDR3 is TGTGCCAGCAGTAATTTCCCCGGGAGGGATTCACCCCTCCACTTT. It yields the protein CASSNFPGRDSPLHF.

The V and J genes are TRBV7-6 and TRBJ2-7; perhaps TRBD2 as D (5 bases). Trimming removed 1 base from V and 6 bases from J, with 10 bases in between. The V gene's germline CDR1 is SGHVS and CDR2 FNYEAQ. The CDR3 runs to 13 residues. The CDR3 sequence: CASSLGEMGEQYF. The CDR3 nucleotides read TGTGCCAGCAGCTTAGGGGAGATGGGCGAGCAGTACTTC.

The chain recombines TRBV19 with TRBJ2-3; D perhaps matches TRBD1 (5 bases). CDR1 LNHDA and CDR2 SQIVND come from the germline V gene (reference sequence). Between the trimmed V and J ends, which lost 7 bases and 2 bases, there was a span of 13 bases. The CDR3 spans 14 residues. The CDR3 DNA sequence: TGTGCCAGTAAACAGACAGCTCCCACAGATACGCAGTATTTT. Protein: CASKQTAPTDTQYF.

This chain connects TRBV5-6 to TRBJ2-5, with 14 bases that match TRBD2. This CDR3 is 17 amino acids long. Germline V gene lookup returns CDR1 SGHDT and CDR2 YYEEEE. The trim removed 2 bases at V and 4 bases at J, leaving 7 bases unmatched. The DNA of the CDR3 is TGTGCCAGCAGCTTTAAGACTAGCGGGGGGGCAGGAGAGACCCAGTACTTC. This encodes CASSFKTSGGAGETQYF.

J is TRBJ2-7 and V is TRBV7-9; D gene uncertain. V lost 5 bases to trimming and J lost 2 bases, with 10 bases between them. Germline CDR1 SEHNR, CDR2 FQNEAQ (reference sequence). The CDR3 has 13 amino acids. Written as DNA, the CDR3 is TGTGCCAGCAGCCCCCTGGCCACCTACGAGCAGTACTTC. Translated, it gives CASSPLATYEQYF. The variable domain in full, with the rest retrieved from reference TRBV7-9 and TRBJ2-7, is DTGVSQNPRHKITKRGQNVTFRCDPISEHNRLYWYRQTLGQGPEFLTYFQNEAQLEKSRLLSDRFSAERPKGSFSTLEIQRTEQGDSAMYLCASSPLATYEQYFGPGTRLTVT.

Of note for this clone: Other DNA sequences in the sample encode the same CDR3. This chain joins TRBV5-1 and TRBJ1-2, with D tentatively TRBD1 (6 bases). Trimming stripped 0 bases from V and 3 bases from J, with 6 bases between. CDR1 is SGHRS and CDR2 is YFSETQ in the germline V gene. The CDR3 sequence is 13 residues long. CDR3 DNA: TGCGCCAGCAGCTTGGGGACAGACTATGGCTACACCTTC. This gives the protein CASSLGTDYGYTF.

This clone was found a few times. The rearrangement joins TRBV5-1 to TRBJ2-1, with 11 bases aligning to TRBD2. V lost 4 bases, J lost 0 bases, and 6 bases stayed unmatched. This CDR3 has 17 amino acids. Germline CDR1 reads SGHRS; CDR2 reads YFSETQ. The CDR3 DNA sequence: TGCGCCAGCAGCCGCGGGACTAGCGGTCCCTCCTACAATGAGCAGTTCTTC. Protein sequence: CASSRGTSGPSYNEQFF. Filled out from reference TRBV5-1 and TRBJ2-1, the complete variable domain reads KAGVTQTPRYLIKTRGQQVTLSCSPISGHRSVSWYQQTPGQGLQFLFEYFSETQRNKGNFPGRFSGRQFSNSRSEMNVSTLELGDSALYLCASSRGTSGPSYNEQFFGPGTRLTVL.

The chain has TRBV4-3 and TRBJ2-1; D is uncertain. The V gene lost 3 bases and the J gene lost 9 bases, with 18 bases spanning the gap. There are 15 residues in the CDR3. CDR1 and CDR2 (germline): LGHNA, YSLEER. The CDR3 here is CASSHRRNLQVEQFF. The CDR3 region has the DNA TGCGCCAGCAGCCATCGCCGTAATCTGCAGGTTGAGCAGTTCTTC.

The rearrangement links TRBV18 to TRBJ1-6, with 7 bases matching TRBD1. Losses at the gene ends were 6 bases for V and 10 bases for J; bases not matched to a gene: 9. Germline CDR1 and CDR2: KGHSH and LQKENI. CDR3 length: 14 amino acids. CDR3 in amino acids: CASSRDRVASPLHF. CDR3 sequence (DNA): TGTGCCAGCTCCCGCGACAGGGTGGCATCACCCCTCCACTTT. The whole variable domain, remainder taken from reference TRBV18 and TRBJ1-6, is NAGVMQNPRHLVRRRGQEARLRCSPMKGHSHVYWYRQLPEEGLKFMVYLQKENIIDESGMPKERFSAEFPKEGPSILRIQQVVRGDSAAYFCASSRDRVASPLHFGNGTRLTVT.